These 21 T cell receptor beta chains came from one sample sequenced in a study of beta chain features in type 1 diabetes. Which antigens these TCRs recognize remains unknown. cDNA synthesis used the whole RNA isolate, giving expressed TCRB sequences. Data came from immunoSEQ multiplex PCR; TCRdb stores just in-frame clones and leaves some out. In the table there are some 640,000 clones, over 12% of which are singletons. Study results and limitations: In every one of the four CD4+ subsets, TCRB CDR3s were moderately but significantly shorter in Type 1 diabetes patients.

The specimen was naive CD4+ T cells from blood. The source is a man aged 18 to 29 with type 1 diabetes.

Only a few counts were recorded for this clone. The chain combines TRBV7-2 with TRBJ2-7; the match to TRBD2 covers 8 bases. Germline lookup yields CDR1 SGHTA and CDR2 FQGNSA. Germline trimming cut 2 bases from V and 6 bases from J; bases unmatched to any gene: 6. This CDR3 has 14 amino acids. CDR3 sequence (DNA): TGTGCCAGCAGCTTATTCAGCGGGAGAGGCGAGCAGTACTTC. Translation gives CASSLFSGRGEQYF.

V gene TRBV6-5 combines with J gene TRBJ2-7; tentatively, D is TRBD2 (7 bases). This CDR3 has 12 residues. Germline V gene lookup returns CDR1 MNHEY and CDR2 SVGAGI. Trimming stripped 9 bases from V and 4 bases from J, with 13 bases between. The DNA for the CDR3 is TGTGCCAGGCGAGGGGGAGGGTACGAGCAGTACTTC. Translated, it gives CARRGGGYEQYF.

This rearrangement joins TRBV15 to TRBJ2-1; D might be TRBD2 (6 bases). The CDR3 loop spans 15 amino acids. The germline V gene encodes CDR1 LNHNV and CDR2 YYDKDF (reference sequence). Trimming took 1 base from V and 1 from J, leaving 8 bases between them. The CDR3 sequence: CATSRGSGSYNEQFF. The CDR3 nucleotides are TGTGCCACCAGCAGAGGTAGCGGATCCTACAATGAGCAGTTCTTC.

As to this clone: The sample contains more than one DNA sequence encoding this CDR3. V gene TRBV18 combines with J gene TRBJ2-7; the D gene is possibly TRBD1 (6 bases). The V and J ends lost 2 bases and 1 base respectively, with 6 bases between them. CDR1 KGHSH and CDR2 LQKENI come from the germline V gene. The length of the CDR3 is 13 residues. CDR3 coding DNA: TGTGCCAGCTCACCAGGACAGTCCTACGAGCAGTACTTC. As protein: CASSPGQSYEQYF.

The sample holds a few counts of this clone. The V call is TRBV6-5, the J call TRBJ2-2, with D maybe TRBD1 (5 bases). The CDR3 is 13 residues long. Per germline, CDR1 MNHEY and CDR2 SVGAGI. Trimming shortened V by 7 bases and J by 6 bases, and 12 bases separated the two germline ends. The CDR3 region has the DNA TGTGCCAGCACGGCAGGGATTGCCGGGGAGCTGTTTTTT. Translating gives CASTAGIAGELFF.

The rearrangement joins TRBV29-1 to TRBJ1-1; TRBD1 matches at 7 bases. The CDR3 has 13 amino acids. Trimming took 1 base from V and 5 from J; bases not matched to a gene: 4. CDR1 is SQVTM and CDR2 is ANQGSEA in the germline V gene. CDR3 coding DNA: TGCAGCGTTGAAGTAGCAGGGGGGACTGAAGCTTTCTTT. As protein: CSVEVAGGTEAFF.

The CDR3 region is CASSRSEGWNQPQHF. Written as DNA, the CDR3 is TGTGCCAGTAGTCGTTCGGAAGGGTGGAATCAGCCCCAGCATTTT. The rearrangement joins TRBV19 to TRBJ1-5; D gene uncertain. V was clipped by 5 bases and J by 4 bases, with 15 bases between them. Per the germline V gene, CDR1 is LNHDA and CDR2 is SQIVND (reference sequence). The CDR3 covers 15 residues.

This clone was counted a few times. V usage is TRBV5-4 and J usage is TRBJ1-6; D possibly corresponds to TRBD1 (6 bases). V shed 2 bases and J shed 10 bases, with 16 bases lying between them. CDR1 and CDR2 (germline): SGHNT, YYREEE (reference sequence). This CDR3 spans 15 amino acids. The CDR3 bases are TGTGCCAGCAGCTTTGATATTGACAGGTGGTCACCCCTCCACTTT. Translated: CASSFDIDRWSPLHF.

V usage is TRBV7-3 and J usage is TRBJ1-2, with D possibly matching TRBD1 (5 bases). V was clipped by 4 bases and J by 7 bases, with 13 bases between them. Germline V gene data show CDR1 as SGHTA and CDR2 as FQGTGA. There are 13 residues in the CDR3. The CDR3 protein is CASSSSGGTGYTF. CDR3 DNA: TGTGCCAGCAGCTCGTCCGGGGGAACTGGCTACACCTTC.

Only a few counts were recorded for this clone. The V and J genes are TRBV9 and TRBJ1-4; tentative D call: TRBD1 (5 bases). This CDR3 region has 15 residues. Germline V gene data show CDR1 as SGDLS and CDR2 as YYNGEE. The V end lost 3 bases, the J end lost 0 bases, and 9 bases lay between the germline ends. The CDR3 coding sequence is TGTGCCAGCAGCGCTACAGGCACAACTAATGAAAAACTGTTTTTT. Its translation: CASSATGTTNEKLFF.

This clone appeared a few times. This chain connects TRBV7-3 to TRBJ2-2; a possible D gene is TRBD1 (5 bases). CDR1 SGHTA and CDR2 FQGTGA come from the germline V gene. This CDR3 comprises 13 residues. V lost 3 bases and J lost 5, with 7 bases in between. Written as DNA, the CDR3 is TGTGCCAGCAGCTTCAGGGAAACCGGGGAGCTGTTTTTT. Its translation: CASSFRETGELFF. Complete variable domain (other parts from reference TRBV7-3 and TRBJ2-2): GAGVSQTPSNKVTEKGKYVELRCDPISGHTALYWYRQSLGQGPEFLIYFQGTGAADDSGLPNDRFFAVRPEGSVSTLKIQRTERGDSAVYLCASSFRETGELFFGEGSRLTVL.

The table lists this clone with a few counts. V usage is TRBV5-1 and J usage is TRBJ2-1; 10 bases fit TRBD2. In germline, CDR1 is SGHRS, CDR2 YFSETQ. With 0 bases clipped from V and 3 bases from J, the junction kept 0 bases outside the gene matches. The CDR3 loop spans 15 amino acids. The CDR3: CASSLASGGYNEQFF. The CDR3, as DNA: TGCGCCAGCAGCTTGGCTAGCGGGGGCTACAATGAGCAGTTCTTC.

The genes are TRBV28 and TRBJ2-5; TRBD2 matches at 8 bases. The CDR3 is 16 amino acids. After removal of 6 bases from V and 4 bases from J, the junction contained 13 bases not matched to a gene. Germline V gene data show CDR1 as MDHEN and CDR2 as SYDVKM. The CDR3 DNA follows: TGTGCCAGCAGCTCCCCGGGGGGGGGCGTGATAGAGACCCAGTACTTC. This sequence encodes CASSSPGGGVIETQYF.

This clone came up a few times. The rearrangement links TRBV5-1 to TRBJ1-5; D not certain. This CDR3 contains 16 residues. Germline-derived CDR1 and CDR2 are SGHRS and YFSETQ. V was trimmed by 3 bases and J by 1 base, leaving 14 bases between them. The DNA for the CDR3 is TGCGCCAGCAGCTCAGACGTAGCGGGAAGCAATCAGCCCCAGCATTTT. Its protein is CASSSDVAGSNQPQHF.

J is TRBJ2-3 and V is TRBV10-3; the match to TRBD2 covers 7 bases. After removal of 6 bases from V and 9 bases from J, the junction contained 12 bases not matched to a gene. Germline V CDR1 and CDR2: ENHRY, SYGVKD. This CDR3 contains 14 residues. CDR3 coding DNA: TGTGCCATCAGCGGGGGGATTTCAACTATCACGCAGTATTTT. Amino acids: CAISGGISTITQYF.

This clone was counted a few times. This chain joins TRBV5-1 and TRBJ2-7; D assignment may be TRBD1 or TRBD2 (5 bases each). In germline, CDR1 is SGHRS, CDR2 YFSETQ. CDR3 size: 15 residues. The germline V and J ends were trimmed by 4 bases and 2 bases, with 16 bases remaining between them. This CDR3 reads CASSPIQDSTYEQYF. CDR3 nucleotides: TGCGCCAGCAGCCCAATACAGGACTCGACCTACGAGCAGTACTTC.

The V gene is TRBV19, the J gene TRBJ1-4, with 7 bases aligning to TRBD1. This CDR3 contains 14 residues. With V trimmed by 6 bases and J by 7 bases, 8 bases remained unmatched. The germline V gene has CDR1 LNHDA and CDR2 SQIVND (reference sequence). CDR3 sequence reads: CASSLQGSGEKLFF. The CDR3 nucleotides read TGTGCCAGTAGCCTACAGGGGTCGGGTGAAAAACTGTTTTTT.

This clone was found a few times. Other DNA sequences in the same sample also yield this CDR3. The chain recombines TRBV7-2 with TRBJ2-5; 12 bases match TRBD2. V shed 3 bases, J shed 5 bases, and the junction held 7 bases outside the gene matches. There are 16 residues in the CDR3. CDR1 and CDR2 from the germline V gene are SGHTA and FQGNSA. CDR3 bases: TGTGCCAGCAGCTTGGTACTAGCGGGAGGAAGGGAGACCCAGTACTTC. Its protein product is CASSLVLAGGRETQYF.

The genes are TRBV23-1 and TRBJ1-5; 9 bases match TRBD1. TRBV23-1 is an ORF for which the function is uncertain. The CDR3 totals 19 residues. With V trimmed by 3 bases and J by 4 bases, 16 bases remained unmatched. The CDR3 DNA reads TGCGCCAGCAGTCATAAATCCCGGGACAGGGTGTCGACAAATCAGCCCCAGCATTTT. It specifies CASSHKSRDRVSTNQPQHF.

This clone was seen only a few times. The rearrangement uses TRBV29-1 and TRBJ1-3; no firm D call. Germline V gene lookup returns CDR1 SQVTM and CDR2 ANQGSEA. The V end was cut by 4 bases, the J end by 4 bases, with 14 bases between. The CDR3 spans 14 residues. The CDR3 DNA reads TGCAGCGTTGGGCCAGAACGCTCCGGAAACACCATATATTTT. Translated: CSVGPERSGNTIYF.

The sample holds a few counts of this clone. This chain connects TRBV25-1 to TRBJ1-6; the D gene is possibly TRBD1 (5 bases). The CDR3 contains 12 residues. Germline CDR1 is MGHDK and CDR2 is SYGVNS. Trimming cost V 4 bases and J 7 bases, with 5 bases left between them. CDR3 amino acids: CASSAGNSPLHF. The CDR3 coding sequence is TGTGCCAGCAGTGCAGGGAATTCACCCCTCCACTTT.